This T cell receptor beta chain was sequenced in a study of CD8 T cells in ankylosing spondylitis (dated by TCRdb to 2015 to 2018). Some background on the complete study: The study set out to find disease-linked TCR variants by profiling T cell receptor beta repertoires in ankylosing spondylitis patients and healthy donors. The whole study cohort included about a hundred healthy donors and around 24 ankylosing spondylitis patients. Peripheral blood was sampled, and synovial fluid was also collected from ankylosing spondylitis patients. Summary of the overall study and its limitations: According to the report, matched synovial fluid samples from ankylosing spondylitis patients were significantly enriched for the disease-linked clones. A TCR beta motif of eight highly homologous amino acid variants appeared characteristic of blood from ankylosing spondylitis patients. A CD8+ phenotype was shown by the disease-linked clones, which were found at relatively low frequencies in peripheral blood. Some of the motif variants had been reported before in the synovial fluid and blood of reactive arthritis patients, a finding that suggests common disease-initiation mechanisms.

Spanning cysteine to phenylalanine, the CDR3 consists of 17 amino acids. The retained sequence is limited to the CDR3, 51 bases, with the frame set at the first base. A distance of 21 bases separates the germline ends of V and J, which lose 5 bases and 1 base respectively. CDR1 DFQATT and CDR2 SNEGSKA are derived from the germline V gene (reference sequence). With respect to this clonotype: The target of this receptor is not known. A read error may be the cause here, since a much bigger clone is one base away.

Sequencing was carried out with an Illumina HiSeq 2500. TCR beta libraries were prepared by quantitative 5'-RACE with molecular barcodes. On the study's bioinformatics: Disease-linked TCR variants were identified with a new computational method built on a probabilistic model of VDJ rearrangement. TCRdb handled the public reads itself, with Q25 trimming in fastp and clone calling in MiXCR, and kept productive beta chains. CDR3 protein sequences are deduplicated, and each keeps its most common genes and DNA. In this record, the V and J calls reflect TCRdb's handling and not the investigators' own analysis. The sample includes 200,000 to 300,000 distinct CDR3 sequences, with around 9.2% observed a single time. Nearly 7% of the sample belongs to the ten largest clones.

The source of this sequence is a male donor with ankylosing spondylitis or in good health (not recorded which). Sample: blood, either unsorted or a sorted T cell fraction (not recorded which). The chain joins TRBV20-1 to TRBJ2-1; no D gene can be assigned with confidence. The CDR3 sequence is CSARRASPGMSYNEQFF. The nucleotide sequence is TGCAGTGCTCGCCGGGCCTCGCCCGGCATGTCCTACAATGAGCAGTTCTTC.